This TCR beta chain was retrieved from a study of blood T cell repertoires in COVID-19. Whole-study context: Acute and convalescent COVID-19 specimens originated in the United States, Italy and Spain. From T cells, B-cell-depleted T cells, or PBMCs came the material, which was cDNA or gDNA.

The CDR3 runs 14 residues. The germline V gene has CDR1 LGHDT and CDR2 YNNKEL (reference sequence). V gave up 11 bases and J gave up 1 base, with 16 bases separating them. In the original processing: Quantification of nucleated cells was approximated via reference gene primer amplification. Assay used: immunoSEQ multiplex PCR; TCRdb lists only in-frame clones, some missing. D and trimming come from the DNA, and the V and J calls and clone size come from that table. The table records around 130,000 clones, about 81% of them present only once. Input material: peripheral blood. This chain links TRBV3-1 (or the pseudogene TRBV3-2) with TRBJ2-3, with a tentative D call TRBD2 (5 bases). The receptor was derived from a woman aged 80 or over with acute or convalescent COVID-19. CDR3 nucleotide sequence: TGTGCCGGGCGTCGGGAAGCCTGCACAGATACGCAGTATTTT. It is translated as CAGRREACTDTQYF.